These 28 T cell receptor beta chains originate from one sample sequenced in a study of T-cell reconstitution after alpha-beta-depleted transplantation in children. Unique molecular identifiers featured in how the TCRbeta library was prepared. TCRdb called the PCR reads again in MiXCR, with one record for every CDR3 protein. Among a few hundred thousand distinct CDR3 sequences listed, around 15% were seen once. The source material was PBMCs, mostly from graft donor cells, sampled 360 days after TCRalphabeta/CD19-depleted stem cell transplant. These receptors were taken from a boy less than two years old who had a stem cell transplant for Wiskott-Aldrich syndrome, so the T cells may come from the graft donor.

V usage is TRBV27 and J usage is TRBJ2-1; tentatively, D is TRBD1 (6 bases). The V end was cut by 3 bases, the J end by 8 bases, with 11 bases between. This CDR3 is 13 amino acids long. Germline loops: CDR1 MNHEY, CDR2 SMNVEV (reference sequence). The CDR3 reads CASSFQGKYEQFF. In DNA form, the CDR3 reads TGTGCCAGCAGTTTTCAGGGGAAGTATGAGCAGTTCTTC.

DNA for the CDR3: TGCAGTGCTAGATTAAGGGGGCGCGGTGAGACCCAGTACTTC. Translated: CSARLRGRGETQYF. The chain employs TRBV20-1 and TRBJ2-5; TRBD1 matches at 7 bases. The junction had 8 bases not matched to a gene; V was cut back by 2 bases and J by 5 bases. The CDR3 is 14 amino acids. Germline V gives CDR1 DFQATT, CDR2 SNEGSKA (reference sequence).

In this sample, this clonotype turned up a few times. The genes are TRBV7-2 and TRBJ2-3; 10 nucleotides line up with TRBD2. With 4 bases clipped from V and 11 bases from J, the junction kept 12 bases outside the gene matches. The CDR3 loop spans 15 amino acids. The V gene's germline CDR1 is SGHTA and CDR2 FQGNSA. CDR3 nucleotides: TGTGCCAGCAGCTCAAGAGCGGGGGGGCCGTATATGCAGTATTTT. Translated, it gives CASSSRAGGPYMQYF.

This clonotype was recorded a few times. The chain couples TRBV9 to TRBJ2-2; 7 bases map to TRBD1. V gave up 0 bases and J gave up 6 bases; unmatched junction bases: 8. The CDR3 totals 16 residues. CDR1 and CDR2 (germline): SGDLS, YYNGEE. CDR3 nucleotide sequence: TGTGCCAGCAGCGTAGTGCCAGGGGGAACATCCGGGGAGCTGTTTTTT. Translated, it gives CASSVVPGGTSGELFF. The full variable domain, rest sourced from reference TRBV9 and TRBJ2-2, is DSGVTQTPKHLITATGQRVTLRCSPRSGDLSVYWYQQSLDQGLQFLIQYYNGEERAKGNILERFSAQQFPDLHSELNLSSLELGDSALYFCASSVVPGGTSGELFFGEGSRLTVL.

V gene TRBV4-2 combines with J gene TRBJ2-7; 12 bases fit TRBD2. This CDR3 has 16 residues. Trimming removed 6 bases from V and 4 bases from J; junction bases left unmatched: 10. The germline V gene has CDR1 LGHNA and CDR2 YNFKEQ. Here the CDR3 DNA reads TGTGCCAGCAGAAGACTAGCGGGGGCGTTAGTATACGAGCAGTACTTC. Translated: CASRRLAGALVYEQYF.

This clonotype has more than one count but fewer than ten. The chain couples TRBV7-9 to TRBJ2-3; D possibly matches TRBD1 or TRBD2 (6 bases each). Trimming left V 6 bases short and J 1 base short, with 20 bases between. In germline, CDR1 is SEHNR, CDR2 FQNEAQ (reference sequence). The length of the CDR3 is 17 residues. CDR3 loop: CASSSTKSGARTDTQYF. In DNA, the CDR3 is TGTGCCAGCAGTTCAACAAAGTCGGGGGCTCGCACAGATACGCAGTATTTT.

This chain joins TRBV5-1 and TRBJ2-5; D unclear. V was cut by 2 bases and J by 5 bases, with 16 bases left in between. CDR3 size: 15 residues. Germline CDR1 reads SGHRS; CDR2 reads YFSETQ. The CDR3 protein is CASSLVGVSAETQYF. CDR3 sequence (DNA): TGCGCCAGCAGCTTAGTGGGCGTGTCGGCGGAGACCCAGTACTTC.

V gene TRBV12-3 or TRBV12-4 combines with J gene TRBJ2-7; 8 bases are shared with TRBD1. V lost 5 bases to trimming and J lost 6 bases; unmatched junction nucleotides: 6. This CDR3 region has 13 residues. The CDR3 sequence: CASSLRQGLEQYF. In nucleotides, the CDR3 is TGTGCCAGCAGTCTACGACAGGGGCTCGAGCAGTACTTC.

The sample holds a few counts of this clonotype. The chain carries TRBV6-5 and TRBJ2-3, with TRBD2 identical over 8 bases. Germline loops: CDR1 MNHEY, CDR2 SVGAGI. The CDR3 has 18 residues. Trimming cost V 0 bases and J 3 bases; bases outside gene matches: 11. The CDR3 DNA follows: TGTGCCAGCAGTTACTCCCCAGCGAGTAGCGGGGAAACAGATACGCAGTATTTT. Translation: CASSYSPASSGETDTQYF.

The chain employs TRBV10-3 and TRBJ2-1; tentatively, D is TRBD1 or TRBD2 (6 bases each). V gave up 6 bases and J gave up 15 bases, with 15 bases separating them. Germline values: CDR1 ENHRY, CDR2 SYGVKD. The CDR3 consists of 11 residues. The CDR3 loop reads CAISSLGGWFF. Here the CDR3 DNA reads TGTGCCATCAGCTCGTTGGGGGGCTGGTTCTTC.

On this clonotype: A read error may be the cause here, since a much bigger clone is one base away. The rearrangement links TRBV5-1 to TRBJ2-2; tentative D call: TRBD1 (6 bases). The CDR3 loop spans 14 amino acids. Germline values: CDR1 SGHRS, CDR2 YFSETQ. CDR3 sequence: CASSLDRDTGEQFF. CDR3 in DNA: TGCGCCAGCAGCTTGGATCGGGACACCGGGGAGCAGTTTTTT.

The sample holds a few counts of this clonotype. This chain connects TRBV6-1 to TRBJ1-4; 8 bases map to TRBD1. This CDR3 contains 15 residues. The V gene end was trimmed by 5 bases and the J gene end by 8 bases; junction bases not matched to a gene: 10. Germline loops: CDR1 MNHNS, CDR2 SASEGT. CDR3 amino acids: CASSPAGGWEEKLFF. The CDR3 coding sequence is TGTGCCAGCAGTCCAGCAGGGGGCTGGGAAGAAAAACTGTTTTTT.

This clonotype was seen a few times. The junction and the germline gene differ at one end; a read error may be behind it. V and J are TRBV3-1 and TRBJ2-2, with unresolved D. CDR3 length: 16 residues. The germline CDR1 and CDR2 sequences are LGHDT and YNNKEL (reference sequence). For the CDR3, the DNA is TGTGCCAGCACCCAAAGTCCGGCCGCGAACACCGGGGAGCTGTTTTTT. Translation gives CASTQSPAANTGELFF.

This clonotype was observed a few times. V usage is TRBV5-6 and J usage is TRBJ2-6; D is uncertain. In germline, CDR1 is SGHDT, CDR2 YYEEEE. The CDR3 runs to 15 residues. V was trimmed by 2 bases and J by 0 bases, leaving 6 bases between them. CDR3 residues: CASSFYTSGANVLTF. CDR3 coding DNA: TGTGCCAGCAGCTTCTACACCTCTGGGGCCAACGTCCTGACTTTC.

This clonotype was detected many times. The chain joins TRBV4-3 to TRBJ2-1; TRBD2 matches 8 bases. With 2 bases clipped from V and 3 bases from J, the junction kept 3 bases outside the gene matches. CDR1 is LGHNA and CDR2 is YSLEER in the germline V gene. CDR3 length equals 15 residues. CDR3 bases: TGCGCCAGCAGCCAAAATAGCGGGGACTACAATGAGCAGTTCTTC. Protein product: CASSQNSGDYNEQFF.

CDR3: CSAGDYQKVPRSYEQYF. CDR3 nucleotides: TGCAGTGCTGGGGACTACCAAAAGGTGCCCCGCTCCTACGAGCAGTACTTC. V is TRBV20-1 and J is TRBJ2-7; 7 positions match TRBD2. CDR1 is DFQATT and CDR2 is SNEGSKA in the germline V gene (reference sequence). The CDR3 is 17 residues long. The ends lost 5 bases at V and 0 bases at J; junction bases unmatched: 16.

This clonotype was detected a few times. The CDR3 region has the DNA TGTGCCAGCAGCGTAGATCCGGGACTAGCTGGCACCGGGGAGCTGTTTTTT. It specifies CASSVDPGLAGTGELFF. The rearrangement links TRBV9 to TRBJ2-2, with 9 bases matching TRBD2. Germline V gene lookup returns CDR1 SGDLS and CDR2 YYNGEE. The trim removed 0 bases at V and 4 bases at J, leaving 7 bases unmatched. CDR3 size: 17 residues. Based on the CDR3 plus reference TRBV9 and TRBJ2-2, the full variable domain is DSGVTQTPKHLITATGQRVTLRCSPRSGDLSVYWYQQSLDQGLQFLIQYYNGEERAKGNILERFSAQQFPDLHSELNLSSLELGDSALYFCASSVDPGLAGTGELFFGEGSRLTVL.

V gene TRBV12-3 or TRBV12-4 combines with J gene TRBJ2-2, with no clear D. This CDR3 has 14 residues. The V end was cut by 3 bases, the J end by 4 bases, with 9 bases between. CDR3 coding DNA: TGTGCCAGCAGTTTTTGGGGAATCACCGGGGAGCTGTTTTTT. Translation gives CASSFWGITGELFF.

The chain joins TRBV29-1 to TRBJ1-4; perhaps TRBD1 as D (6 bases). The germline V and J ends were trimmed by 6 bases and 6 bases, with 17 bases remaining between them. This CDR3 contains 14 residues. Looked up from germline, CDR1 is SQVTM and CDR2 is ANQGSEA. The CDR3 sequence: CSVTAPGVDEKLFF. The CDR3 DNA follows: TGCAGCGTCACGGCCCCAGGGGTTGATGAAAAACTGTTTTTT.

In its sample, this clonotype was seen a few times. This chain connects TRBV5-1 to TRBJ2-5, with 10 bases that match TRBD1. J gave up 3 bases and V 4 bases, and 9 bases lay outside the gene matches. Germline V gene lookup returns CDR1 SGHRS and CDR2 YFSETQ. This CDR3 has 16 amino acids. The CDR3 loop is CASSVTGDRGEETQYF. CDR3 bases: TGCGCCAGCAGCGTGACAGGGGACAGGGGTGAAGAGACCCAGTACTTC.

This chain joins TRBV5-1 and TRBJ2-7, with D possibly TRBD1 on 6 matching bases. The CDR3 length is 17 residues. Germline CDR1 and CDR2: SGHRS and YFSETQ. V lost 0 bases and J 2 bases, leaving 18 bases between the germline ends. The CDR3 DNA reads as TGCGCCAGCAGCTTGGGCCTGACAGGCCTTTCTACCTACGAGCAGTACTTC. Protein: CASSLGLTGLSTYEQYF.

This clonotype has ten or more counts. The chain is built from TRBV29-1 and TRBJ2-5; D is perhaps TRBD1 or TRBD2 (6 bases each). From germline, CDR1 is SQVTM and CDR2 ANQGSEA. The CDR3 is 13 amino acids. Trimming took off 4 bases at V and 4 bases at J, with 13 bases between the two ends. The CDR3 sequence: CSVVGGGIETQYF. CDR3 DNA: TGCAGCGTTGTTGGAGGGGGTATAGAGACCCAGTACTTC.

V gene TRBV5-6 combines with J gene TRBJ2-1; tentatively, D is TRBD2 (5 bases). Trimming took 4 bases from V and 3 from J, leaving 14 bases between them. Germline CDR1 SGHDT, CDR2 YYEEEE. CDR3 length equals 15 residues. CDR3 loop: CASSQLERNYNEQFF. CDR3 bases: TGTGCCAGCAGCCAACTAGAGAGGAACTACAATGAGCAGTTCTTC.

This clonotype was seen a few times. The chain is built from TRBV3-1 and TRBJ2-7; TRBD2 matches at 9 bases. This CDR3 region has 18 residues. V shed 2 bases and J 3 bases; nucleotides not matched to a gene: 14. Germline loops: CDR1 LGHDT, CDR2 YNNKEL (reference sequence). CDR3 coding DNA: TGTGCCAGCAGCCAATGGAGCGGGGGGCGGGTCCTGGGCTACGAGCAGTACTTC. Amino acid sequence: CASSQWSGGRVLGYEQYF.

This chain joins TRBV4-1 and TRBJ1-4; D might be TRBD1 (5 bases). With 5 bases removed from V and 1 base from J, the gap between germline ends came to 20 bases. CDR1 is MGHRA, CDR2 YSYEKL, per germline. The CDR3 extends over 18 amino acids. The CDR3 spells CASSFHPPTGGTNEKLFF. The CDR3 DNA follows: TGCGCCAGCAGCTTTCACCCTCCAACAGGCGGAACTAATGAAAAACTGTTTTTT.

This clonotype appeared many times. This chain joins TRBV5-1 and TRBJ2-1; TRBD2 matches 14 bases. Unmatched junction bases numbered 2, after V lost 3 bases and J lost 6 bases. Looked up from germline, CDR1 is SGHRS and CDR2 is YFSETQ. CDR3 size: 15 residues. This CDR3 is CASSSGLAGVNEQFF. For the CDR3, the DNA is TGCGCCAGCAGCTCGGGACTAGCGGGGGTCAATGAGCAGTTCTTC.

Only a few counts were recorded for this clonotype. The chain combines TRBV5-5 with TRBJ1-1; D call uncertain. The CDR3 has 14 amino acids. V lost 2 bases, J lost 1 base, and 9 bases lay in between. Germline V gives CDR1 SGHKS, CDR2 YYEKEE (reference sequence). The CDR3 sequence: CASSFAPPNTEAFF. CDR3 in DNA: TGTGCCAGCAGCTTCGCACCGCCGAACACTGAAGCTTTCTTT. The full variable domain, its missing parts supplied by reference TRBV5-5 and TRBJ1-1, is DAGVTQSPTHLIKTRGQQVTLRCSPISGHKSVSWYQQVLGQGPQFIFQYYEKEERGRGNFPDRFSARQFPNYSSELNVNALLLGDSALYLCASSFAPPNTEAFFGQGTRLTVV.

Comment on this clonotype: The junction does not match germline at one end; this may be a read error. The V and J genes are TRBV2 and TRBJ2-7; the D gene is possibly TRBD1 (6 bases). Germline V gene sequence: CDR1 SNHLY, CDR2 FYNNEI. The CDR3 is 14 residues long. The CDR3 sequence: CASNEFRGTYEQYF. The CDR3, as DNA: TGTGCCAGCAATGAATTCAGGGGCACCTACGAGCAGTACTTC.